These 14 T cell receptor beta chains were all obtained from the same sample, sequenced in a study of vaccination and CD4 T cells after COVID-19. Stated time point: late sampling 161 to 241 days after vaccination in a few convalescent patients. Treatment reported: roughly 10-day PBMC culture with coronavirus spike peptide pools or control peptides (ViraFEST assay). The antigens these receptors bind are not known. At the Johns Hopkins FTIC core, DNA taken from cultured CD4+ T cells was sequenced by way of the Oncomine TCR Beta short-read assay. Using its own MiXCR run on the PCR reads, TCRdb lists one record per CDR3 protein. This table holds 25,000 to 30,000 distinct CDR3 sequences, roughly a third found once. The specimen comprised CD4+ T cells from blood, cultured in vitro, sampled about 7 months after SARS-CoV-2 vaccination. These receptor sequences come from a human donor who had recovered from COVID-19.

The chain carries TRBV6-1 and TRBJ2-1; 10 bases line up with TRBD2. The V gene end was trimmed by 5 bases and the J gene end by 4 bases; junction bases not matched to a gene: 5. CDR3 length equals 15 residues. Germline CDR1 MNHNS, CDR2 SASEGT. For the CDR3, the DNA is TGTGCCAGCAGTCGATTGACTAGCGGGTACAATGAGCAGTTCTTC. Translated: CASSRLTSGYNEQFF.

The chain links TRBV11-3 to TRBJ2-1, with TRBD2 identical over 8 bases. V lost 1 base to trimming and J lost 5 bases; unmatched junction nucleotides: 4. This CDR3 contains 15 residues. Germline V lookup: CDR1 SGHNT, CDR2 YENEEA. The DNA of the CDR3 is TGTGCCAGCAGCTTAGGGGGGACTAGGGACAATGAGCAGTTCTTC. Its protein is CASSLGGTRDNEQFF.

The J gene is TRBJ2-1, the V gene TRBV24-1; 11 nucleotides match TRBD1. V was clipped by 5 bases and J by 8 bases; unmatched bases: 7. The CDR3 runs 15 residues. Germline CDR1 is KGHDR and CDR2 is SFDVKD. The CDR3 protein is CATSVQDRGPDEQFF. In DNA, the CDR3 is TGTGCCACCAGTGTCCAGGACAGGGGGCCGGATGAGCAGTTCTTC.

The chain has TRBV20-1 and TRBJ2-3; D not resolved. The V and J ends lost 1 base and 2 bases respectively, with 10 bases between them. Per germline, CDR1 DFQATT and CDR2 SNEGSKA (reference sequence). The CDR3 runs to 14 residues. The CDR3, as DNA: TGCAGTGCTAGAGTGGGATCAAACACAGATACGCAGTATTTT. Encoded protein: CSARVGSNTDTQYF.

The CDR3 sequence: CASSLVPGQGWDTQYF. CDR3 nucleotides: TGTGCCAGCAGTTTAGTACCGGGACAGGGGTGGGATACGCAGTATTTT. The genes are TRBV28 and TRBJ2-3; the match to TRBD1 covers 10 bases. This CDR3 spans 16 amino acids. Germline V gene lookup returns CDR1 MDHEN and CDR2 SYDVKM. The trim removed 2 bases at V and 6 bases at J, leaving 8 bases unmatched.

V is TRBV6-5 and J is TRBJ2-7; D not certain. Germline V gene sequence: CDR1 MNHEY, CDR2 SVGAGI. The CDR3 loop spans 14 amino acids. V was trimmed by 2 bases and J by 6 bases, leaving 14 bases between them. The CDR3 DNA is TGTGCCAGCAGTTACCTCAACAAAGACGGCGAGCAGTACTTC. Encoded protein: CASSYLNKDGEQYF.

This clonotype was counted a few times. The chain uses TRBV20-1 and TRBJ2-7; tentatively, D is TRBD1 (6 bases). CDR3 length equals 13 residues. The ends were cut back, 6 bases at V and 1 base at J, with 13 bases in the middle. Germline loops: CDR1 DFQATT, CDR2 SNEGSKA (reference sequence). CDR3 nucleotides: TGCAGTGCCATCATGGACAGTTCCTACGAGCAGTACTTC. It encodes CSAIMDSSYEQYF.

This clonotype was picked up a small number of times. This chain links TRBV6-2 or TRBV6-3 with TRBJ2-3, with a possible D match to TRBD1 (6 bases). This CDR3 has 16 residues. V was cut by 5 bases and J by 1 base, with 16 bases left in between. Looked up from germline, CDR1 is MNHEY and CDR2 is SVGEGT. The CDR3 coding sequence is TGTGCCAGCAGTCGCCCCGTGGGACAAGGCACAGATACGCAGTATTTT. The encoded protein is CASSRPVGQGTDTQYF.

The V gene is TRBV7-2, the J gene TRBJ2-3; the D gene is possibly TRBD2 (5 bases). The CDR3 extends over 16 amino acids. Trimming removed 1 base from V and 4 bases from J, with 15 bases in between. Germline CDR1 reads SGHTA; CDR2 reads FQGNSA. This CDR3 is CASSLVTGSFADTQYF. CDR3 sequence (DNA): TGTGCCAGCAGCTTAGTAACGGGGTCCTTCGCAGATACGCAGTATTTT.

The V and J genes are TRBV25-1 and TRBJ2-7; a weak D match, TRBD2 (6 bases). Trimming took off 2 bases at V and 4 bases at J, with 27 bases between the two ends. The CDR3 sequence is 19 residues long. Germline V gene lookup returns CDR1 MGHDK and CDR2 SYGVNS. CDR3 sequence: CASSEGRSGRGLTGYEQYF. CDR3 bases: TGTGCCAGCAGTGAAGGCCGGTCAGGGCGGGGTCTAACAGGATACGAGCAGTACTTC.

This clonotype turned up a few times. V and J are TRBV24-1 and TRBJ1-2, with 10 positions matching TRBD1. The length of the CDR3 is 16 residues. Losses at the gene ends were 5 bases for V and 4 bases for J; bases not matched to a gene: 9. The V gene's germline CDR1 is KGHDR and CDR2 SFDVKD. CDR3 sequence (DNA): TGTGCCACCAGTGGGGGGACAGGGGCTGGGGCCTATGGCTACACCTTC. It is translated as CATSGGTGAGAYGYTF.

By its share, this clonotype is medium-sized. The J gene is TRBJ1-2, the V gene TRBV20-1; unclear D gene. The CDR3 length is 13 residues. The germline V gene has CDR1 DFQATT and CDR2 SNEGSKA (reference sequence). The germline V and J ends were trimmed by 6 bases and 4 bases, with 15 bases remaining between them. Here the CDR3 reads CSAFSGSGYGYTF. In nucleotides, the CDR3 is TGCAGTGCGTTTTCGGGGTCGGGCTATGGCTACACCTTC.

The chain recombines TRBV10-3 with TRBJ2-3; D may be TRBD2 (5 bases). The CDR3 spans 15 residues. V was shortened by 6 bases and J by 2 bases, with 15 bases between the two germline ends. Germline CDR1 is ENHRY and CDR2 is SYGVKD. The CDR3 nucleotides read TGTGCCATCAGGAGTGGGCGGGTCGACACAGATACGCAGTATTTT. Amino acids: CAIRSGRVDTDTQYF.

About this clonotype: It is likely a read error, because the conserved phenylalanine at the end of the CDR3 is missing. The chain uses TRBV20-1 and TRBJ2-3; 7 nucleotides line up with TRBD2. This CDR3 spans 13 amino acids. CDR1 DFQATT and CDR2 SNEGSKA come from the germline V gene (reference sequence). J was trimmed by 6 bases and V by 4 bases; bases with no gene match: 7. The CDR3 nucleotides are TGCAGTGCTACTAAAATACTAGCGGATACGCAGTATCTT. Translating it yields CSATKILADTQYL.